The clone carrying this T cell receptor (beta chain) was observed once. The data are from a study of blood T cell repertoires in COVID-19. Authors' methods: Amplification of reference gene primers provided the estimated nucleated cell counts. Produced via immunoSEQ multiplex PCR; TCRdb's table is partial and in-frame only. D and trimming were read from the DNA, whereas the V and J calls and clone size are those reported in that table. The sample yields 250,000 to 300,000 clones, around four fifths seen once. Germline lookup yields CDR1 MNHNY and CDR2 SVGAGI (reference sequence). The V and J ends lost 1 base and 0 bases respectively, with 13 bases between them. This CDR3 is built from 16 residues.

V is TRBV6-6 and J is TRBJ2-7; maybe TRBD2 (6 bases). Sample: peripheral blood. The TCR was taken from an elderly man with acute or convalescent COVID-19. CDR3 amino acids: CASSYFSGTFSYEQYF. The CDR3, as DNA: TGTGCCAGCAGTTACTTTAGCGGCACCTTCTCCTACGAGCAGTACTTC.